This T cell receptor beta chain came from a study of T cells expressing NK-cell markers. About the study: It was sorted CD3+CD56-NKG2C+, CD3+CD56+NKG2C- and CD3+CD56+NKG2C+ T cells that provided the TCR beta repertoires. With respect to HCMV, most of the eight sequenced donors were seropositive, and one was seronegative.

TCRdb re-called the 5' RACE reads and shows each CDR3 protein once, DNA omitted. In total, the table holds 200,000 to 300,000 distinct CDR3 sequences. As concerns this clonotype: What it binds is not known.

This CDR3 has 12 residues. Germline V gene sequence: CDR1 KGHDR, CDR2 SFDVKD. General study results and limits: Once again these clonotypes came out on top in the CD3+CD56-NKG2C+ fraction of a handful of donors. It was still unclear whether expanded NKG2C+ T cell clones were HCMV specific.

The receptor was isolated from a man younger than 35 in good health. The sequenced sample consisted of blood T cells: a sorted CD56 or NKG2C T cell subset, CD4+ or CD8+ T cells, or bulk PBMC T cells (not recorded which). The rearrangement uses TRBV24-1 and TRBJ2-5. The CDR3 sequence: CATSDRPETQYF.